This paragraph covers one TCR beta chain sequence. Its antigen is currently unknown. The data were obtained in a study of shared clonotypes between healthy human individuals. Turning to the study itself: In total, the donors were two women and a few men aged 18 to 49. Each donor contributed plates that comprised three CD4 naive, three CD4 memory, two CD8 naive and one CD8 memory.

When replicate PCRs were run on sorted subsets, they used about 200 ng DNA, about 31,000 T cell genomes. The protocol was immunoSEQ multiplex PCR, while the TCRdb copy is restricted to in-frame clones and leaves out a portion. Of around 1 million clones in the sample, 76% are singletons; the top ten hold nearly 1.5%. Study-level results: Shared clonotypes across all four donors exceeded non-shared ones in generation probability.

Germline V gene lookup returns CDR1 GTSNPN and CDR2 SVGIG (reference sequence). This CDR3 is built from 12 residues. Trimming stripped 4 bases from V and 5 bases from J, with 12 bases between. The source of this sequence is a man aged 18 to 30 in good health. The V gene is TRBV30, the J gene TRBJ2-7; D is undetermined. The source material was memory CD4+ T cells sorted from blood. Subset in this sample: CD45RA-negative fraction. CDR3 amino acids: CAWNRFQDEQYF. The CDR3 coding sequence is TGTGCCTGGAATCGGTTCCAGGACGAGCAGTACTTC.